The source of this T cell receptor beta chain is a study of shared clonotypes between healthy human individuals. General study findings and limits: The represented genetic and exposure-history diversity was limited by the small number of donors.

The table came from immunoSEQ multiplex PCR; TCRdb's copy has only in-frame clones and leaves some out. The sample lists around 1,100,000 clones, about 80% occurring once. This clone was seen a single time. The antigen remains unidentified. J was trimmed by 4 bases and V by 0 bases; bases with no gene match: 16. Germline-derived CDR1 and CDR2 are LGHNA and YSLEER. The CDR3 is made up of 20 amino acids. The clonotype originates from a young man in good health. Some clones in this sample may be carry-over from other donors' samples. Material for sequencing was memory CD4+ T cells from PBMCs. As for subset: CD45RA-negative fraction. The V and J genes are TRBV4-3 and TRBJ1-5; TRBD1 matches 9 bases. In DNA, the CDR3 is TGCGCCAGCAGCCAAGATTGGAGGGACAGGGTTTCGAGTCGGAATCAGCCCCAGCATTTT. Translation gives CASSQDWRDRVSSRNQPQHF.